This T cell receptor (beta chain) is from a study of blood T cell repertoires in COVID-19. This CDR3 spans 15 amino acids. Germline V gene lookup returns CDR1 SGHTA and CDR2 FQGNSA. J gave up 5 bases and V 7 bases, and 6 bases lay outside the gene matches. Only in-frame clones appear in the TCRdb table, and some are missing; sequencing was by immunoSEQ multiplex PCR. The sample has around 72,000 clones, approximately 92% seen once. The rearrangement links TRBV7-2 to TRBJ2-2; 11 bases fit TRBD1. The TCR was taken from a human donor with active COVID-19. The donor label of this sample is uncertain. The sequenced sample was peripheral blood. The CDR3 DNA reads TGTGCCAGCAACTCGGACAGGGGGCGGACCGGGGAGCTGTTTTTT. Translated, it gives CASNSDRGRTGELFF.